The rows below give T cell receptor beta chains drawn from one sample of a study of T cells in Graves' hyperthyroidism and ophthalmopathy. One entry per CDR3 protein results from TCRdb running MiXCR on the multiplex PCR reads. Among under 450,000 distinct CDR3 sequences listed, roughly 13% were seen once. The specimen was blood. The receptors stem from a man aged 30-40 years with Graves' hyperthyroidism that later progressed to Graves' ophthalmopathy. CDR3s include the opening cysteine and the closing phenylalanine or tryptophan. The order of the fields is V gene, J gene, D gene, clone size, CDR3 protein, CDR3 DNA. D genes are given only for firm matches. Some rows have no size entry. The others give once, few or many, or a class for an expanded clone.

V gene: TRBV4-1; J gene: TRBJ1-1; D gene: .; clone size: .; CDR3 protein: CASSQEEGETEAFF; CDR3 DNA: TGCGCCAGCAGCCAAGAGGAGGGGGAGACTGAAGCTTTCTTT
V gene: TRBV6-1; J gene: TRBJ1-5; D gene: TRBD1; clone size: many; CDR3 protein: CASSPQGIYSNQPQHF; CDR3 DNA: TGTGCCAGCAGTCCACAGGGGATATATAGCAATCAGCCCCAGCATTTT
V gene: TRBV6-4; J gene: TRBJ2-2; D gene: .; clone size: few; CDR3 protein: CASSMDRNTGELFF; CDR3 DNA: TGTGCCAGCAGTATGGACAGAAACACCGGGGAGCTGTTTTTT
V gene: TRBV7-9; J gene: TRBJ2-3; D gene: .; clone size: many; CDR3 protein: CASEGVGTDTQYF; CDR3 DNA: TGTGCCAGCGAAGGGGTGGGCACAGATACGCAGTATTTT
V gene: TRBV18; J gene: TRBJ2-7; D gene: .; clone size: many; CDR3 protein: CASSPSRSSYEQYF; CDR3 DNA: TGTGCCAGCTCACCAAGCAGGAGCTCCTACGAGCAGTACTTC
V gene: TRBV11-2; J gene: TRBJ1-4; D gene: .; clone size: many; CDR3 protein: CASRPGSEKLFF; CDR3 DNA: TGTGCCAGCAGACCCGGGAGTGAAAAACTGTTTTTT
V gene: TRBV20-1; J gene: TRBJ2-7; D gene: .; clone size: many; CDR3 protein: CSASLSGSYEQYF; CDR3 DNA: TGCAGTGCTAGTCTATCGGGGTCCTACGAGCAGTACTTC
V gene: TRBV29-1; J gene: TRBJ2-1; D gene: .; clone size: .; CDR3 protein: CSVEEGSSYNEQFF; CDR3 DNA: TGCAGCGTTGAAGAGGGGAGCTCCTACAATGAGCAGTTCTTC
V gene: TRBV5-1; J gene: TRBJ2-1; D gene: TRBD1; clone size: .; CDR3 protein: CASSQGITGGDEQFF; CDR3 DNA: TGCGCCAGCAGCCAAGGAATAACAGGGGGCGATGAGCAGTTCTTC
V gene: TRBV11-2; J gene: TRBJ1-5; D gene: .; clone size: many; CDR3 protein: CASSLGTRGKGQPQHF; CDR3 DNA: TGTGCCAGCAGCTTAGGAACCCGAGGGAAGGGTCAGCCCCAGCATTTT
V gene: TRBV3-1; J gene: TRBJ2-1; D gene: .; clone size: few; CDR3 protein: CASTAGNEQFF; CDR3 DNA: TGTGCCAGCACCGCCGGGAATGAGCAGTTCTTC
V gene: TRBV6-1; J gene: TRBJ2-5; D gene: TRBD2; clone size: .; CDR3 protein: CASNGGGQETQYF; CDR3 DNA: TGTGCCAGCAATGGCGGGGGGCAAGAGACCCAGTACTTC
V gene: TRBV10-2; J gene: TRBJ2-3; D gene: TRBD2; clone size: few; CDR3 protein: CASSAASGNTDTQYF; CDR3 DNA: TGCGCCAGCAGTGCGGCTAGCGGGAACACAGATACGCAGTATTTT
V gene: TRBV5-1; J gene: TRBJ1-1; D gene: TRBD1; clone size: .; CDR3 protein: CASSGRGRGTEAFF; CDR3 DNA: TGCGCCAGCAGCGGCAGGGGGCGAGGCACTGAAGCTTTCTTT
V gene: TRBV25-1; J gene: TRBJ2-3; D gene: .; clone size: .; CDR3 protein: CASSDLSTDTQYF; CDR3 DNA: TGTGCCAGCAGTGATCTGAGCACAGATACGCAGTATTTT
V gene: TRBV15; J gene: TRBJ1-4; D gene: .; clone size: many; CDR3 protein: CATSEGVGNEKLFF; CDR3 DNA: TGTGCCACCTCTGAGGGGGTCGGGAATGAAAAACTGTTTTTT
V gene: TRBV30; J gene: TRBJ1-2; D gene: TRBD1; clone size: many; CDR3 protein: CAWKAGTGDGYTF; CDR3 DNA: TGTGCCTGGAAGGCAGGGACAGGGGATGGCTACACCTTC
V gene: TRBV7-8; J gene: TRBJ2-1; D gene: .; clone size: many; CDR3 protein: CASSKAGSSYNEQFF; CDR3 DNA: TGTGCCAGCAGCAAGGCAGGGAGCTCCTACAATGAGCAGTTCTTC
V gene: TRBV30; J gene: TRBJ2-5; D gene: .; clone size: many; CDR3 protein: CACWVSETQYF; CDR3 DNA: TGTGCCTGTTGGGTGTCGGAGACCCAGTACTTC
V gene: TRBV27; J gene: TRBJ1-6; D gene: .; clone size: many; CDR3 protein: CASSSWTDSYNSPLHF; CDR3 DNA: TGTGCCAGCAGTTCTTGGACAGACTCCTATAATTCACCCCTCCACTTT
V gene: TRBV7-7; J gene: TRBJ1-6; D gene: .; clone size: .; CDR3 protein: CASSYDYSPLHF; CDR3 DNA: TGTGCCAGCAGCTACGATTATTCACCCCTCCACTTT
V gene: TRBV30; J gene: TRBJ1-2; D gene: .; clone size: many; CDR3 protein: CAWSKVVGYTF; CDR3 DNA: TGTGCCTGGAGTAAAGTGGTGGGCTACACCTTC
V gene: TRBV5-1; J gene: TRBJ2-3; D gene: TRBD1; clone size: .; CDR3 protein: CASSPSPGQGTDTQYF; CDR3 DNA: TGCGCCAGCAGCCCATCTCCGGGACAGGGGACAGATACGCAGTATTTT
V gene: TRBV7-7; J gene: TRBJ2-2; D gene: TRBD1; clone size: few; CDR3 protein: CASRKQGRTGELFF; CDR3 DNA: TGTGCTAGCCGCAAACAGGGGCGAACCGGGGAGCTGTTTTTT
V gene: TRBV27; J gene: TRBJ2-5; D gene: TRBD2; clone size: few; CDR3 protein: CASSAPVGRGETQYF; CDR3 DNA: TGTGCCAGCAGTGCCCCTGTAGGGCGGGGGGAGACCCAGTACTTC
V gene: TRBV10-3; J gene: TRBJ1-2; D gene: .; clone size: many; CDR3 protein: CAIRDPRVNNYGYTF; CDR3 DNA: TGTGCCATCAGGGACCCCCGGGTTAATAACTATGGCTACACCTTC
V gene: TRBV4-1; J gene: TRBJ2-6; D gene: .; clone size: .; CDR3 protein: CASSQEGGAGANVLTF; CDR3 DNA: TGCGCCAGCAGCCAAGAAGGGGGGGCTGGGGCCAACGTCCTGACTTTC
V gene: TRBV11-2; J gene: TRBJ2-7; D gene: TRBD1; clone size: .; CDR3 protein: CASSLRGGQQYEQYF; CDR3 DNA: TGTGCCAGCAGCCTTCGAGGGGGACAGCAGTACGAGCAGTACTTC
V gene: TRBV12-5; J gene: TRBJ2-2; D gene: .; clone size: many; CDR3 protein: CASGSRRVTGTGELFF; CDR3 DNA: TGTGCTAGTGGTTCCCGTCGGGTCACGGGCACCGGGGAGCTGTTTTTT
V gene: TRBV6-1; J gene: TRBJ1-2; D gene: TRBD1; clone size: many; CDR3 protein: CASSESPGTDYGYTF; CDR3 DNA: TGTGCCAGCAGTGAGTCTCCCGGGACAGATTATGGCTACACCTTC
V gene: TRBV14; J gene: TRBJ2-1; D gene: .; clone size: .; CDR3 protein: CASSPSPIEQFF; CDR3 DNA: TGTGCCAGCAGCCCCAGCCCCATTGAGCAGTTCTTC
V gene: TRBV6-9; J gene: TRBJ2-3; D gene: TRBD2; clone size: .; CDR3 protein: CASSSPGTSSTDTQYF; CDR3 DNA: TGTGCCAGCAGTTCCCCCGGGACTAGCAGCACAGATACGCAGTATTTT
V gene: TRBV4-1; J gene: TRBJ2-7; D gene: TRBD2; clone size: .; CDR3 protein: CASSASTSGGTIHYEQYF; CDR3 DNA: TGCGCCAGCAGCGCAAGCACTAGCGGGGGAACCATCCATTACGAGCAGTACTTC
V gene: TRBV6-1; J gene: TRBJ1-2; D gene: TRBD1; clone size: many; CDR3 protein: CASSEGQGLYGYTF; CDR3 DNA: TGTGCCAGCAGTGAGGGACAGGGCCTCTATGGCTACACCTTC
V gene: TRBV5-1; J gene: TRBJ1-1; D gene: .; clone size: .; CDR3 protein: CASGYTGSTEAFF; CDR3 DNA: TGCGCCAGCGGCTACACGGGATCCACTGAAGCTTTCTTT
V gene: TRBV27; J gene: TRBJ2-5; D gene: .; clone size: many; CDR3 protein: CASSSEPGPYQETQYF; CDR3 DNA: TGTGCCAGCAGTTCAGAACCTGGACCCTACCAAGAGACCCAGTACTTC
V gene: TRBV7-9; J gene: TRBJ2-7; D gene: TRBD2; clone size: few; CDR3 protein: CASSLVGSGGISAYEQYF; CDR3 DNA: TGTGCCAGCAGCTTAGTAGGTAGCGGGGGGATTAGCGCCTACGAGCAGTACTTC
V gene: TRBV3-1; J gene: TRBJ2-5; D gene: .; clone size: .; CDR3 protein: CATGDSKETQYF; CDR3 DNA: TGTGCCACGGGGGACAGTAAAGAGACCCAGTACTTC
V gene: TRBV6-2/TRBV6-3; J gene: TRBJ2-5; D gene: .; clone size: .; CDR3 protein: CASSYTGGAETQYF; CDR3 DNA: TGTGCCAGCAGTTACACTGGGGGCGCAGAGACCCAGTACTTC
V gene: TRBV24-1; J gene: TRBJ1-5; D gene: .; clone size: .; CDR3 protein: CATSPAGGNQPQHF; CDR3 DNA: TGTGCCACCAGCCCTGCAGGGGGCAATCAGCCCCAGCATTTT